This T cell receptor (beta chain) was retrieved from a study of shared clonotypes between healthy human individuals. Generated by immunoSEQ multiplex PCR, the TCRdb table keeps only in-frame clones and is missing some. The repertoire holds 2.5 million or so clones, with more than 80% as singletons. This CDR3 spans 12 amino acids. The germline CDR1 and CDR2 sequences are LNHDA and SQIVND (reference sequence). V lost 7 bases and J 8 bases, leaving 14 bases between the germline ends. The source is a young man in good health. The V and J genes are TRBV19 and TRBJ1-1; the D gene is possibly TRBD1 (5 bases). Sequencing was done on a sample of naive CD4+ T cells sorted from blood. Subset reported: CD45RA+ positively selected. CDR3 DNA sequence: TGTGCCAGTACTCGAACCGGGACGGAAGCTTTCTTT. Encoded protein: CASTRTGTEAFF. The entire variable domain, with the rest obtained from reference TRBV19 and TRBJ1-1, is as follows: DGGITQSPKYLFRKEGQNVTLSCEQNLNHDAMYWYRQDPGQGLRLIYYSQIVNDFQKGDIAEGYSVSREKKESFPLTVTSAQKNPTAFYLCASTRTGTEAFFGQGTRLTVV.